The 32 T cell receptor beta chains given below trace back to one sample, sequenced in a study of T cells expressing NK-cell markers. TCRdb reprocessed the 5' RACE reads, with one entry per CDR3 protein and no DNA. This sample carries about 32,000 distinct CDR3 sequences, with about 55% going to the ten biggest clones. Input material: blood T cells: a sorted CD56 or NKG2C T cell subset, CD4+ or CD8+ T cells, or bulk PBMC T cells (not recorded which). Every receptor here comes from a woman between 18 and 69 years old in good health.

The CDR3 is CASKAGANEKLFF. The chain has TRBV4-1 and TRBJ1-4; there is no DNA to check the TCRdb D call of TRBD1. Germline V CDR1 and CDR2: MGHRA, YSYEKL. The CDR3 has 13 amino acids.

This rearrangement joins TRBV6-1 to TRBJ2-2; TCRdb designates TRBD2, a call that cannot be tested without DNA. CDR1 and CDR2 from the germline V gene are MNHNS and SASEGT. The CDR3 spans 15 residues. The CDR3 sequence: CASSLDGRKTGELFF.

CDR3 protein: CSFDSGRRGTDTQYF. The V gene is TRBV29-1, the J gene TRBJ2-3; TCRdb's D call, TRBD2, is unchecked because there is no DNA. The CDR3 runs to 15 residues. The germline gives CDR1 SQVTM, CDR2 ANQGSEA.

This CDR3 reads CASSQDLLADSYEQYF. V usage is TRBV14 and J usage is TRBJ2-7; TCRdb selects TRBD2, and the lack of DNA leaves this call unchecked. The CDR3 totals 16 residues. The germline V gene encodes CDR1 SGHDN and CDR2 FVKESK.

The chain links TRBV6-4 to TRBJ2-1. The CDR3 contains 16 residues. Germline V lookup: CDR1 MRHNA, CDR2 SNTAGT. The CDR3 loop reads CASSEGSQSSYNEQFF.

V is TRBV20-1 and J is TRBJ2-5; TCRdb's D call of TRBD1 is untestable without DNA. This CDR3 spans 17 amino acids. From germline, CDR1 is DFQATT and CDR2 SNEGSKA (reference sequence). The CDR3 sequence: CSARAPLRQADILTQYF.

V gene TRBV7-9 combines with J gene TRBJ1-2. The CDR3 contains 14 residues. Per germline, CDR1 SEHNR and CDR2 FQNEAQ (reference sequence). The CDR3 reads CASSPQVQNYGYTF.

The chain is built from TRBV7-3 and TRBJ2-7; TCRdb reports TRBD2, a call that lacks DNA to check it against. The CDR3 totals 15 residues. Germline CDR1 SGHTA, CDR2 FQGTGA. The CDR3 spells CASSETSGSAYEQYF.

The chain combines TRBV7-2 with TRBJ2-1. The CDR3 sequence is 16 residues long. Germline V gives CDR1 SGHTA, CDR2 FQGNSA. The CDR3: CASSLASQGVYNEQFF.

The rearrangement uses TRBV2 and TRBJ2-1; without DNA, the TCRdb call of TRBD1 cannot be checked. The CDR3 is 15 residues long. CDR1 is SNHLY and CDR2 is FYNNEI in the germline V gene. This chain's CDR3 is CASSADSGGVTGQFF. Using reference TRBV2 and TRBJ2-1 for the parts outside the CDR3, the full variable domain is EPEVTQTPSHQVTQMGQEVILRCVPISNHLYFYWYRQILGQKVEFLVSFYNNEISEKSEIFDDQFSVERPDGSNFTLKIRSTKLEDSAMYFCASSADSGGVTGQFFGPGTRLTVL.

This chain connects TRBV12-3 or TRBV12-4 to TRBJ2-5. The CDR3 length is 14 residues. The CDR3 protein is CASSMSGNQETQYF.

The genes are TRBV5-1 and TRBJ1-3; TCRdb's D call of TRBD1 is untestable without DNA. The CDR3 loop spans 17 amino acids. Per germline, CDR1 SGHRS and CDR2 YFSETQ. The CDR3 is CASSLYEGGNSGNTIYF.

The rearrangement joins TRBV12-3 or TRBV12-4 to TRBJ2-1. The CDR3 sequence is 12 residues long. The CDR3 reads CASSRTYNEQFF.

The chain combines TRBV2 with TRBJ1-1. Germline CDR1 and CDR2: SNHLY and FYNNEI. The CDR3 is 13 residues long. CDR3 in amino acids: CASSLRRNTEAFF.

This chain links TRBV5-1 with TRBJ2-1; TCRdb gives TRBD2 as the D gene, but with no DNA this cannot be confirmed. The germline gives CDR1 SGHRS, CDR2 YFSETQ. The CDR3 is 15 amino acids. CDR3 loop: CASSYSTSGSNEQFF.

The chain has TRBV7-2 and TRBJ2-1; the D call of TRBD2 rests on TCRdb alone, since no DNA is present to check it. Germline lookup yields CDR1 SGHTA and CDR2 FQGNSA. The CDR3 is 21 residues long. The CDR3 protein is CASSLGPVVVAGGPTYNEQFF. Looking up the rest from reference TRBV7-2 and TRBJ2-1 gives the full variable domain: GAGVSQSPSNKVTEKGKDVELRCDPISGHTALYWYRQSLGQGLEFLIYFQGNSAPDKSGLPSDRFSAERTGGSVSTLTIQRTQQEDSAVYLCASSLGPVVVAGGPTYNEQFFGPGTRLTVL.

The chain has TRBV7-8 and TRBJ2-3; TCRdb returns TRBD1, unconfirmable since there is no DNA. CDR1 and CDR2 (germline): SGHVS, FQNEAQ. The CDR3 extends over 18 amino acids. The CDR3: CASSSPSSGGSTIDTQYF.

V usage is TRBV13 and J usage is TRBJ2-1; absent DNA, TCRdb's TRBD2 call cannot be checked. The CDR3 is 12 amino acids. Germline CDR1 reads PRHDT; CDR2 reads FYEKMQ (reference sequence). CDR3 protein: CASSLQADEQFF.

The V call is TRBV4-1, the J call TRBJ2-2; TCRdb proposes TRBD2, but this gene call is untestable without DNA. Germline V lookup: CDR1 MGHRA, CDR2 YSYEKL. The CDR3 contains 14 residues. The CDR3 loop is CASSQDRATGELFF.

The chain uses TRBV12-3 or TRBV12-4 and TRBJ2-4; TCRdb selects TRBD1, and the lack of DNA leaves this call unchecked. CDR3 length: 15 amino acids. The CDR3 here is CASRPRDRTKNIQYF.

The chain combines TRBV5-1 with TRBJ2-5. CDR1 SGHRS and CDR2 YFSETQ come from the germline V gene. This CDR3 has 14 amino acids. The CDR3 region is CASSLVNEVETQYF. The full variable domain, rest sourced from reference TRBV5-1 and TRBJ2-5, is KAGVTQTPRYLIKTRGQQVTLSCSPISGHRSVSWYQQTPGQGLQFLFEYFSETQRNKGNFPGRFSGRQFSNSRSEMNVSTLELGDSALYLCASSLVNEVETQYFGPGTRLLVL.

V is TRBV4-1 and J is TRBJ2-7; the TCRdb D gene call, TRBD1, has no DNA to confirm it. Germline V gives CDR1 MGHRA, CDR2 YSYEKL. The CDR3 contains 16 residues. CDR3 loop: CASSPLRRAGFDEQYF.

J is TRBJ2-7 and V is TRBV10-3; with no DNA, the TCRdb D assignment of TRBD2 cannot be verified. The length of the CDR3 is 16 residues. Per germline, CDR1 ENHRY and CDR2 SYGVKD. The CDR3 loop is CAISGTPGLPSYEQYF.

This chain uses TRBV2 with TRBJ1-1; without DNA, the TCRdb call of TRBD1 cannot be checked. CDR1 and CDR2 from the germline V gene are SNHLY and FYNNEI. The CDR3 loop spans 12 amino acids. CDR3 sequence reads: CASRGKITEAFF.

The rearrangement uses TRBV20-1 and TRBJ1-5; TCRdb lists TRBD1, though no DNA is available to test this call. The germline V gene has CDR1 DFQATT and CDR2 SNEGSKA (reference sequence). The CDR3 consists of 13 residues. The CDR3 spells CSARQGSNQPQHF.

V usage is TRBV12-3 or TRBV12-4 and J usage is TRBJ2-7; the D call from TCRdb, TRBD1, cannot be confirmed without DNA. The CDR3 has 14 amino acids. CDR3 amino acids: CASSLRQGTYEQYF.

CDR3 sequence reads: CASSPVPSSYNEQFF. V gene TRBV7-3 combines with J gene TRBJ2-1. Germline V gene lookup returns CDR1 SGHTA and CDR2 FQGTGA. The length of the CDR3 is 15 residues.

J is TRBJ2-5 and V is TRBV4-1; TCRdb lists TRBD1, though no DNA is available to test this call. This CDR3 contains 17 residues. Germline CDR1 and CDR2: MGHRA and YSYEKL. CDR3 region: CASSQGGRYPPGETQYF.

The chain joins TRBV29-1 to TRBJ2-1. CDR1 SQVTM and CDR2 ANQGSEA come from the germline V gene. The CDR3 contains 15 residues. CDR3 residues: CSVEGGGSSYNEQFF.

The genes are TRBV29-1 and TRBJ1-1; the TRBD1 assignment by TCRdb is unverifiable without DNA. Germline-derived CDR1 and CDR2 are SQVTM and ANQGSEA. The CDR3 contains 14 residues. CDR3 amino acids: CSVEPRRTGPEAFF. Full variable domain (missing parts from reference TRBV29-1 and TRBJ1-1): SAVISQKPSRDICQRGTSLTIQCQVDSQVTMMFWYRQQPGQSLTLIATANQGSEATYESGFVIDKFPISRPNLTFSTLTVSNMSPEDSSIYLCSVEPRRTGPEAFFGQGTRLTVV.

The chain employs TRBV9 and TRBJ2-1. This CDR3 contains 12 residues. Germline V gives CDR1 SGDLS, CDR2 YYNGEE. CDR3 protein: CASSVAYNEQFF.

This CDR3 reads CASSLQGVGTEAFF. The chain uses TRBV4-2 and TRBJ1-1; TCRdb picks TRBD1, but there is no DNA to check that call. This CDR3 region has 14 residues. From germline, CDR1 is LGHNA and CDR2 YNFKEQ.